The sequence of this T cell receptor (beta chain) was determined in a study of T-cell memory formation after mild COVID-19. Study details: Largely, the TCR clusters proved donor specific. Points from the study as a whole: Largely, contracting CD4+ clones fell within CM and EM, and contracting CD8+ clones within EMRA.

The germline V and J ends were trimmed by 0 bases and 6 bases, with 15 bases remaining between them. Germline CDR1 ENHRY, CDR2 SYGVKD. The CDR3 is 15 residues long. Only a few counts were recorded for this clonotype. The antigen is unknown. A 5'RACE reaction primed in the constant segment made cDNA libraries of TCR alpha and TCR beta, and these carried sample barcodes and UMIs. TCRdb reprocessed the 5' RACE reads with MiXCR, giving one entry per CDR3 protein. The table records over 95,000 distinct CDR3 sequences, 22% of them present only once. The chain recombines TRBV10-3 with TRBJ2-7; TRBD1 is a possible D gene (7 bases). Sequences were obtained from PBMCs or a T cell subset sorted from them (not recorded which). The source is a man aged 18 to 29 who had mild COVID-19 (a few samples of this study predate the infection). Cell type and time point are not known. The chain's CDR3 is CAISESMQGGAEQYF. CDR3 DNA sequence: TGTGCCATCAGTGAGTCGATGCAGGGGGGTGCCGAGCAGTACTTC.